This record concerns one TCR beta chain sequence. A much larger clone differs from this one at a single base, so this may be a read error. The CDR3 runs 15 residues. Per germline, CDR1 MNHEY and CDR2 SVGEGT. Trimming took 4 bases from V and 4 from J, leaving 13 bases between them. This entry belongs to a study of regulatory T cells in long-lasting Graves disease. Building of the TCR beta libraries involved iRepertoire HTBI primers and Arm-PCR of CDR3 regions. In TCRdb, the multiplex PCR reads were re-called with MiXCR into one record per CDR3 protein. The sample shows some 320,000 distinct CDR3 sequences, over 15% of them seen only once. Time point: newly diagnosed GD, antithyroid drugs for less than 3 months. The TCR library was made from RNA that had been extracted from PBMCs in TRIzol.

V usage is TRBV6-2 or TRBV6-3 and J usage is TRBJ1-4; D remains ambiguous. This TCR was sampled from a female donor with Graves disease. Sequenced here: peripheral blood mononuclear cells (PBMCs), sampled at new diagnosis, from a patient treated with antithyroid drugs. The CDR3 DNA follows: TGTGCCAGCAGTTTCGACGGGGAGGGTAATGAAAAACTGTTTTTT. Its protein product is CASSFDGEGNEKLFF.